The sequence of this TCR beta chain was determined in a study of circulating CD8 cells and anti-PD-1 response in melanoma. The overall study: Every 2 weeks, patients got 3 mg/kg nivolumab intravenously.

The study, taken as a whole, reports: DNEG was most diverse; TIGIT repertoires were least diverse.

Concerning this clonotype: What it binds is not known. The germline gene is not matched at one end of the junction; a read error may be the cause.

Each library started from 15 ng of total RNA using the QIAseq Immune Repertoire TCR panel. One entry per CDR3 protein results from TCRdb running MiXCR on the reads. This sample carries some 200 distinct CDR3 sequences, 8.8% of them seen once, and the ten largest clones take 62%. In germline, CDR1 is LNHDA, CDR2 SQIVND (reference sequence). This CDR3 contains 15 residues. From live CD3+CD8+TCRalphabeta+ cells, four PD-1 and/or TIGIT subsets were sorted. This sample comprised CD8+ T cells from PBMCs, obtained at baseline or after one month of anti-PD-1 therapy (not recorded which). J is TRBJ2-1 and V is TRBV19; 7 bases are a match to TRBD2. The sequence was collected from a human donor with melanoma. The DNA for the CDR3 is TGCGCCAGTAGTATACTAGCGATGAGCGGTAATGAGCAGTTCTTC. It translates to CASSILAMSGNEQFF.